These 9 T cell receptor beta chains share one sample of origin, sequenced in a study of Graves' ophthalmopathy and Graves' hyperthyroidism. The authors amplified TCR beta CDR3 regions from RNA transcripts. An opening RT-PCR round employed HTBI primers and preceded a second-round multiplex PCR. TCRdb recomputed calls from the multiplex PCR reads with MiXCR, one row per CDR3 protein. The sample has about 370,000 distinct CDR3 sequences, around 16% seen once. Sequenced input: peripheral blood. The receptors were gathered from a woman younger than 35 with Graves' ophthalmopathy.

This clonotype was found many times. This chain links TRBV6-2 or TRBV6-3 with TRBJ2-7; 8 nucleotides align to TRBD2. The CDR3 extends over 16 amino acids. V gave up 6 bases and J gave up 5 bases; unmatched junction bases: 15. Germline CDR1 MNHEY, CDR2 SVGEGT. CDR3 protein: CASSLFTGGPSDEQYF. As DNA, the CDR3 is TGTGCCAGCAGCCTATTTACGGGGGGGCCATCCGACGAGCAGTACTTC.

This clonotype has ten or more counts. The V call is TRBV6-2 or TRBV6-3, the J call TRBJ2-5, with 12 bases that match TRBD2. The CDR3 has 15 residues. Germline trimming cut 8 bases from V and 1 base from J; bases unmatched to any gene: 5. CDR1 and CDR2 from the germline V gene are MNHEY and SVGEGT. The CDR3 DNA reads TGTGCCAGCCAAAGACTAGCGGGGGCCCAAGAGACCCAGTACTTC. Translating it yields CASQRLAGAQETQYF.

The CDR3 here is CASGDTSYNEQFF. In nucleotides, the CDR3 is TGTGCCAGCGGCGATACTTCCTACAATGAGCAGTTCTTC. The gene calls are TRBV2 and TRBJ2-1; D remains unclear. The V gene lost 8 bases and the J gene lost 1 base, with 9 bases spanning the gap. Per germline, CDR1 SNHLY and CDR2 FYNNEI. This CDR3 contains 13 residues.

The V call is TRBV7-9, the J call TRBJ2-7; no clear D. Between the trimmed V and J ends, which lost 7 bases and 3 bases, there was a span of 10 bases. The CDR3 runs 12 residues. Germline V CDR1 and CDR2: SEHNR, FQNEAQ (reference sequence). DNA for the CDR3: TGTGCCAGCACCGCTAGTGGCTACGAGCAGTACTTC. Its translation: CASTASGYEQYF.

This clonotype was recorded many times. The chain carries TRBV7-2 and TRBJ2-1; no clear D. Looked up from germline, CDR1 is SGHTA and CDR2 is FQGNSA. V was pared by 1 base and J by 0 bases, with 7 bases between. CDR3 length equals 15 residues. CDR3 protein: CASSLVRSSYNEQFF. The CDR3 DNA reads as TGTGCCAGCAGCTTAGTCAGGTCCTCCTACAATGAGCAGTTCTTC.

This clonotype was counted many times. The chain is built from TRBV7-9 and TRBJ1-2, with TRBD1 as a possible D gene (6 bases). The CDR3 length is 15 residues. The V gene's germline CDR1 is SEHNR and CDR2 FQNEAQ (reference sequence). The V end lost 5 bases, the J end lost 4 bases, and 17 bases lay between the germline ends. For the CDR3, the DNA is TGTGCCAGCAGCGCAAGAAGGGACACCTCCTATGGCTACACCTTC. It translates to CASSARRDTSYGYTF.

Only a few counts were recorded for this clonotype. The chain employs TRBV28 and TRBJ2-5; possible D gene TRBD2, 7 bases. In germline, CDR1 is MDHEN, CDR2 SYDVKM. The germline V and J ends were trimmed by 4 bases and 0 bases, with 15 bases remaining between them. There are 16 residues in the CDR3. The CDR3, as DNA: TGTGCCAGCAGTTCTCAGGGAGGGGGGCACCAAGAGACCCAGTACTTC. Translating it yields CASSSQGGGHQETQYF.

This clonotype occurred many times. At one of its ends the junction is not consistent with the germline gene, which may arise from a read error. The chain uses TRBV7-7 and TRBJ2-2; no firm D call. The CDR3 is 12 amino acids. Per the germline V gene, CDR1 is SSHAT and CDR2 is FNYEAQ (reference sequence). The CDR3 DNA reads TGTGCTAGCAGTTCAGTAGTTGGGGAGCTGTTTTTT. Translation gives CASSSVVGELFF.

The J gene is TRBJ1-1, the V gene TRBV27, with D maybe TRBD1 (5 bases). The V end was cut by 5 bases, the J end by 1 base, with 17 bases between. Per germline, CDR1 MNHEY and CDR2 SMNVEV (reference sequence). CDR3 length: 16 amino acids. In DNA, the CDR3 is TGTGCCAGCAGTCACCTCCCGGGACCGACGAACACTGAAGCTTTCTTT. Encoded protein: CASSHLPGPTNTEAFF.